The clone carrying this T cell receptor (beta chain) was observed a few times. This entry comes from a study of CD8 T cells in Susac syndrome. Susac syndrome patients met recently defined diagnostic criteria for definite or probable disease. Trimming took off 0 bases at V and 3 bases at J, with 11 bases between the two ends. The CDR3 contains 15 residues. The germline V gene has CDR1 LGHDT and CDR2 YNNKEL (reference sequence). With random hexamers, reverse transcription was performed on about 0.5 to 1 ug of RNA. Via MiXCR, TCRdb re-called the immunoSEQ multiplex PCR reads, giving one row per CDR3 protein. The sample has around 180,000 distinct CDR3 sequences, approximately 94% seen once; the top ten hold around 0.11%.

The gene calls are TRBV3-1 and TRBJ1-1; TRBD1 might be the D (5 bases). The sample taken for sequencing was CD4+ T cells from PBMCs. This clonotype was obtained from a human donor with Susac syndrome. CDR3 sequence (DNA): TGTGCCAGCAGCCAAGAAGGGGCGGGGGACACTGAAGCTTTCTTT. Its protein product is CASSQEGAGDTEAFF.